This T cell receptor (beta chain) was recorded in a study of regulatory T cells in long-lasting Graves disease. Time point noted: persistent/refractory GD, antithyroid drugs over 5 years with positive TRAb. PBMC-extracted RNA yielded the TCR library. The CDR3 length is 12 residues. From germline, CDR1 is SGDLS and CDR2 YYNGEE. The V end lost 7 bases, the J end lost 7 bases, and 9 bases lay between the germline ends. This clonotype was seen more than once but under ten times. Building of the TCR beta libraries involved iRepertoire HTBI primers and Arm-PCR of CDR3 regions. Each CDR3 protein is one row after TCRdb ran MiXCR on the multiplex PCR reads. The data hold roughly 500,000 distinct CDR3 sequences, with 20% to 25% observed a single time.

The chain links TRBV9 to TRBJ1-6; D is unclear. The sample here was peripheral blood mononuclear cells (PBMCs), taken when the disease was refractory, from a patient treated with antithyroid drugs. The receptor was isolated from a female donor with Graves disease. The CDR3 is CASGQLNSPLHF. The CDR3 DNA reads TGTGCCAGCGGGCAGTTAAATTCACCCCTCCACTTT. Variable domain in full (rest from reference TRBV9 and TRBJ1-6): DSGVTQTPKHLITATGQRVTLRCSPRSGDLSVYWYQQSLDQGLQFLIQYYNGEERAKGNILERFSAQQFPDLHSELNLSSLELGDSALYFCASGQLNSPLHFGNGTRLTVT.